The rows below give T cell receptor beta chains drawn from one sample of a study of blood T cell repertoires in COVID-19. Produced via immunoSEQ multiplex PCR; TCRdb's table is partial and in-frame only. The data hold roughly 400,000 clones, with about 86% observed a single time. The specimen sequenced was PBMCs or T cells enriched from blood (not recorded which). These receptors all stem from a woman in her 50s who had recovered from COVID-19. Each CDR3 is given with its conserved first and last residue.

v_call	cdr3_aa
TRBV7-9	CASSDGLAGGETQYF
TRBV29-1	CSVDGDRVLTDTQYF
TRBV7-6	CASSLASTGIPEAFF
TRBV25-1	CASRDREIEKLFF
TRBV7-2	CAKRGTSFCEQYF
TRBV7-2	CASSPDRGSNTIYF
TRBV5-1	CASSLGGTGASDTEAFF
TRBV2	CASSEGSGGNTIYF
TRBV19	CASTKINREDQPQHF
TRBV6-2/TRBV6-3	CASSYGGAGTEAFF
TRBV2	CASSGEAATNTGELFF
TRBV5-1	CASSRGTGGLTEAFF
TRBV7-8	CASSLGPGSGAYNEQFF